The text below deals with one T cell receptor (beta chain). The data originate from a study of control samples from healthy donors and cancer patients. Sequencing was performed with immunoSEQ multiplex PCR; in TCRdb, only in-frame clones are kept and a portion is missing. The repertoire holds 130,000 or so clones, with around 87% as singletons. Germline-derived CDR1 and CDR2 are ENHRY and SYGVKD. Trimming removed 11 bases from V and 7 bases from J; junction bases left unmatched: 10. This CDR3 spans 13 amino acids. Material: blood. The rearrangement links TRBV10-3 to TRBJ1-4, with 7 bases lining up with TRBD1. The origin of this receptor is a man aged 60 to 69 in good health. CDR3 in DNA: TGTGCCGCCAGGGGGTTGGAGGTTGAAAAACTGTTTTTT. This codes for CAARGLEVEKLFF.